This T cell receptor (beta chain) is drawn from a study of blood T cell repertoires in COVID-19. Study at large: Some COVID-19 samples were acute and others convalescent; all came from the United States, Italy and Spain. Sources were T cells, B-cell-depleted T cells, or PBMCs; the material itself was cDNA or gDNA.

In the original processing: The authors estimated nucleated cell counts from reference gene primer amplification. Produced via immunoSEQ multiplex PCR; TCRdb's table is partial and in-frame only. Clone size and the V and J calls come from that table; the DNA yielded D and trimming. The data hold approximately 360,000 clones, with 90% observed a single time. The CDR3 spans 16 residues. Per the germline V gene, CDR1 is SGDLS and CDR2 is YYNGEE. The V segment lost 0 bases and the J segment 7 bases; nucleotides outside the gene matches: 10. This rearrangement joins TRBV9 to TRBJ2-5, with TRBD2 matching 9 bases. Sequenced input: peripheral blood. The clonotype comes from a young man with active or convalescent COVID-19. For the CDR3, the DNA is TGTGCCAGCAGCGTAGAATTGGTAGCGGGGGAGACGACCCAGTACTTC. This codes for CASSVELVAGETTQYF.